The present T cell receptor (beta chain) was sequenced within a study of OX40 agonist ivuxolimab in advanced cancers. Study context: Enrolled patients in dose escalation had cancers that were hepatocellular carcinoma, melanoma, renal cell or head and neck cancer.

Researchers took blood at baseline, on cycle 4 day 1, and on cycle 7 day 1. Assay used: immunoSEQ multiplex PCR; TCRdb lists only in-frame clones, some missing. The sample records more than 70,000 clones, under 95% being singletons. Comment on this clone: Its target is not known.

Germline-derived CDR1 and CDR2 are LNHDA and SQIVND (reference sequence). The CDR3 totals 15 residues. The V gene end was trimmed by 5 bases and the J gene end by 2 bases; junction bases not matched to a gene: 6. General study findings and limits: Among the lowest peripheral clonal expansion occurred in 0.1-3.0 mg/kg partial responders.

This sequence joins TRBV19 and TRBJ1-1; 9 bases map to TRBD1. The receptor was isolated from an adult with an advanced solid tumor such as melanoma, head and neck, liver or kidney cancer. Sequences were derived from CD4+ or CD8+ T cells sorted from blood, sampled in a trial of the OX40 agonist ivuxolimab. CDR3 region: CASSPRDRANTEAFF. Here the CDR3 DNA reads TGTGCCAGTAGTCCCAGGGACAGGGCAAACACTGAAGCTTTCTTT.